This T cell receptor (beta chain) was sequenced for a study of cytomegalovirus exposure and HLA in healthy donors. Whole-study context: Within the Caucasian-associated ancestry cluster were roughly 79% of the roughly 400 genotyped donors.

Whole-study results and caveats: It was taken for granted in presence/absence analyses that sequencing depth across donors was roughly uniform. Later analysis showed TCR association rates varying by HLA locus, highest for DRB1 and lowest for HLA-C. Researchers had no immune exposure information except CMV serostatus available.

This CDR3 spans 14 amino acids. V was clipped by 1 base and J by 3 bases, with 9 bases between them. CDR1 and CDR2 from the germline V gene are MNHNS and SASEGT. This PCR relied on a set of 60 Vbeta primers and 13 Jbeta primers. Sequenced by immunoSEQ multiplex PCR; TCRdb stores in-frame clones only, minus some. In the table there are 100,000 or so clones, 76% of which are singletons. The sample holds a few counts of this clone. Its specificity is not known. The sample was PBMCs. The receptor was isolated from a man aged 35-49 years in good health and CMV-seronegative. This rearrangement joins TRBV6-1 to TRBJ1-2, with a weak D call TRBD1 (5 bases). Here the CDR3 reads CASSEGAGDYGYTF. CDR3 nucleotides: TGTGCCAGCAGTGAAGGGGCGGGGGACTATGGCTACACCTTC.